What follows describes a single T cell receptor beta chain. The antigen remains unidentified. Germline V CDR1 and CDR2: SGHTA, FQGNSA. CDR3 length: 17 residues. The data were taken from a study of monozygotic twins with inflammatory bowel disease. Study results and caveats: Among IBD patients, fewer clonotypes were shared with others than among healthy twins, especially with disease activity.

Template switching was used to attach UMIs, which incorporated a 6-nucleotide sample barcode. From its re-call of the 5' RACE reads, TCRdb lists each CDR3 protein once, without DNA. In all, the sample yields about 160,000 distinct CDR3 sequences. Source material: blood. The clonotype comes from a human donor with ulcerative colitis or Crohn's disease, or a healthy co-twin of an affected twin (not recorded which). This rearrangement joins TRBV7-2 to TRBJ2-7; as DNA is missing, the TRBD2 call by TCRdb cannot be tested. The CDR3 is CASSFRGSTSGMYEQYF.